This T cell receptor (beta chain) originates from a study of shared clonotypes between healthy human individuals. Method: immunoSEQ multiplex PCR; TCRdb's copy keeps in-frame clones and lacks some. The sample includes more than 2,000,000 clones, more than 80% seen only once; the top ten take about 0.39%. As to this clone: Other DNA sequences within the sample encode an identical CDR3.

The V and J ends lost 1 base and 5 bases respectively, with 12 bases between them. Germline CDR1 SGHNT, CDR2 YYREEE (reference sequence). The CDR3 length is 14 residues. This chain connects TRBV5-4 to TRBJ1-1; tentative D call: TRBD1 (6 bases). The source material was naive CD4+ T cells from PBMCs. Subset given: CD45RA+ positively selected. The clonotype was recovered from a man in his late teens or twenties in good health. Some clones in this sample may be carry-over from other donors' samples. CDR3 in DNA: TGTGCCAGCAGCTTGCAGGGGTGGGGGACTGAAGCTTTCTTT. This translates into CASSLQGWGTEAFF.